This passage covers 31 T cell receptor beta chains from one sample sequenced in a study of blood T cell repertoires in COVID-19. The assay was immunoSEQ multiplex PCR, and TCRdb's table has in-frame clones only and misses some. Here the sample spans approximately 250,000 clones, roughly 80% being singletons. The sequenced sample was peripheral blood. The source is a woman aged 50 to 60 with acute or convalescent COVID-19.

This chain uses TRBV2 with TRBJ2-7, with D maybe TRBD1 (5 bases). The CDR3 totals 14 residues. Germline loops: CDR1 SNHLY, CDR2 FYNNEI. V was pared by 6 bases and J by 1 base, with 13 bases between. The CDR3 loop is CASRPQGGSYEQYF. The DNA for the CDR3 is TGTGCCAGCAGGCCCCAGGGCGGTTCCTACGAGCAGTACTTC.

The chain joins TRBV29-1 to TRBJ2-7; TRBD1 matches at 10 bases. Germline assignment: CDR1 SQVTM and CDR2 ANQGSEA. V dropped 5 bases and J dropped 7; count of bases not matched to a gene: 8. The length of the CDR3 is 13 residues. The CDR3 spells CSVSGTGVSEQYF. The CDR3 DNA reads TGCAGCGTTTCCGGGACAGGGGTGAGTGAGCAGTACTTC.

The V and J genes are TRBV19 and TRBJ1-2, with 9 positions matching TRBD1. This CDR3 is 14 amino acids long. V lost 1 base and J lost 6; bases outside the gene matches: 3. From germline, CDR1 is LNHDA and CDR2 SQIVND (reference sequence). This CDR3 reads CASSIGGQGHGYTF. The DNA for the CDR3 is TGTGCCAGTAGTATAGGGGGACAGGGTCATGGCTACACCTTC.

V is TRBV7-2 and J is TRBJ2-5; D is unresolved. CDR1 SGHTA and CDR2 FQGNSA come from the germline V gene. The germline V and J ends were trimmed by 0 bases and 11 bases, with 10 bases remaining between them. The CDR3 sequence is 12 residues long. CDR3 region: CASSLALAVQYF. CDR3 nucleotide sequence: TGTGCCAGCAGCTTAGCGTTAGCAGTTCAGTACTTC.

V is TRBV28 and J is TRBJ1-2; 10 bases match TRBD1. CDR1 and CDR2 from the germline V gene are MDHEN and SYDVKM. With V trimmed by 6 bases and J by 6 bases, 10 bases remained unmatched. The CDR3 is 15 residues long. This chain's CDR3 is CASSHLRDRGDGYTF. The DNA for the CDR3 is TGTGCCAGCAGCCATTTAAGGGACAGGGGTGATGGCTACACCTTC.

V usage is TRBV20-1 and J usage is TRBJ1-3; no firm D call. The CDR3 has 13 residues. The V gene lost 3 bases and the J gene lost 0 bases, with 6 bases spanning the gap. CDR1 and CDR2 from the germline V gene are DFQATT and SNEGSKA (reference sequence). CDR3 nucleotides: TGCAGTGCTAGTCGCGACTCTGGAAACACCATATATTTT. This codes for CSASRDSGNTIYF.

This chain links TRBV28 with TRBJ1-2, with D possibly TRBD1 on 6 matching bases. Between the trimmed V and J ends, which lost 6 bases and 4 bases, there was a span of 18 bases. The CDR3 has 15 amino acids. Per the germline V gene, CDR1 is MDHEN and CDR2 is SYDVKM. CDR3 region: CASRVAGETGYGYTF. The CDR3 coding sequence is TGTGCCAGCAGGGTGGCAGGGGAAACGGGCTATGGCTACACCTTC.

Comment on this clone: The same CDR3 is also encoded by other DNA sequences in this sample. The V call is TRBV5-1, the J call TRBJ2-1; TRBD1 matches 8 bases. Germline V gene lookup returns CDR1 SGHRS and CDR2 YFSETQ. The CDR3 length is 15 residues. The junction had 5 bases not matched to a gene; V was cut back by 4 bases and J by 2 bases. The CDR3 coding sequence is TGCGCCAGCAGCCCAGGACAGGGCACCTACAATGAGCAGTTCTTC. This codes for CASSPGQGTYNEQFF.

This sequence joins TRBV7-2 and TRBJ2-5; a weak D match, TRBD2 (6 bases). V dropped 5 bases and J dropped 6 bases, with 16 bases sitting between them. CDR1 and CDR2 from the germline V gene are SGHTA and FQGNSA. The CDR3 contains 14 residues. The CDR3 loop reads CASSPDAGTQTQYF. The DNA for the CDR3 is TGTGCCAGCAGCCCTGACGCGGGGACCCAGACCCAGTACTTC.

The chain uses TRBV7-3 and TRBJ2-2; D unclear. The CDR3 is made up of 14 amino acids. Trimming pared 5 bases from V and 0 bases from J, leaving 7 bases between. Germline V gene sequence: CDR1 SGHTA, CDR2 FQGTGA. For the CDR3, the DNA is TGTGCCAGCAGCACAACCCCGAACACCGGGGAGCTGTTTTTT. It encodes CASSTTPNTGELFF.

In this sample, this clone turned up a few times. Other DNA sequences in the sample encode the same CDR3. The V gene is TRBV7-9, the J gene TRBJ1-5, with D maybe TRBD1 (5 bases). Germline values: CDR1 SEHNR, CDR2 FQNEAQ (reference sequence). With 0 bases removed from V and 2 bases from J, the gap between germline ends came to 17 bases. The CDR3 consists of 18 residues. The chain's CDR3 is CASSLAPMGGRGNQPQHF. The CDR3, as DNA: TGTGCCAGCAGCTTAGCGCCTATGGGGGGTCGGGGCAATCAGCCCCAGCATTTT.

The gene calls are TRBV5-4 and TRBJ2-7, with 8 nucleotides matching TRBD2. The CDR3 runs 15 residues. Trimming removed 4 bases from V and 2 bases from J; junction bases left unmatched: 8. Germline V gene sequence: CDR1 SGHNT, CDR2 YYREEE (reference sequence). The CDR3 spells CASSPGGGLTYEQYF. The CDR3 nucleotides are TGTGCCAGCAGCCCCGGGGGGGGATTGACCTACGAGCAGTACTTC.

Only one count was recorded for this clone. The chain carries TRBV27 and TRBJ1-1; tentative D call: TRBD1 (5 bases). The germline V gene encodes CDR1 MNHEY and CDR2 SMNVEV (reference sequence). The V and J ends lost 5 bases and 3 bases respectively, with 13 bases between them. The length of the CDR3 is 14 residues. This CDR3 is CASSLLGLDTEAFF. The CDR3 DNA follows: TGTGCCAGCAGTCTCTTGGGGCTGGACACTGAAGCTTTCTTT.

The DNA for the CDR3 is TGTGCCAGCAGCTCGGGACAGAGAGAGACCCAGTACTTC. This encodes CASSSGQRETQYF. The V call is TRBV5-5, the J call TRBJ2-5, with 7 bases matching TRBD1. Germline trimming cut 3 bases from V and 4 bases from J; bases unmatched to any gene: 3. The germline V gene has CDR1 SGHKS and CDR2 YYEKEE (reference sequence). This CDR3 region has 13 residues.

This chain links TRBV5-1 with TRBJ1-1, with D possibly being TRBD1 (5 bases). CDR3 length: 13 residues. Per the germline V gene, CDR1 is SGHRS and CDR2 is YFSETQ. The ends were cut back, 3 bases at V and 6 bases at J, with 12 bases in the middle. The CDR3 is CASSSTTVPEAFF. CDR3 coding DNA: TGCGCCAGCAGCTCGACGACAGTCCCTGAAGCTTTCTTT.

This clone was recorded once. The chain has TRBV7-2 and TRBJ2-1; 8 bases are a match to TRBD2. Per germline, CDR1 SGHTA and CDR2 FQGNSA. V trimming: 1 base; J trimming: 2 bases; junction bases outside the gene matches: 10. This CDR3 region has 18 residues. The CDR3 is CASSLVYILADTYNEQFF. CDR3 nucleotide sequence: TGTGCCAGCAGCTTAGTCTATATACTAGCGGACACCTACAATGAGCAGTTCTTC.

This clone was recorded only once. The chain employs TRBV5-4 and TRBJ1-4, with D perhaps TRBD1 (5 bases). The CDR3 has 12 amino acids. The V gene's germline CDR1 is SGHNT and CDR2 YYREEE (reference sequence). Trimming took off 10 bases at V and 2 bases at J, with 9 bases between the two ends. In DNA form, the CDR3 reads TGTGCCGGGAGGGGCACTAATGAAAAACTGTTTTTT. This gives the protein CAGRGTNEKLFF. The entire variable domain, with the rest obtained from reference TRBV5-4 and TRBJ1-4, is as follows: ETGVTQSPTHLIKTRGQQVTLRCSSQSGHNTVSWYQQALGQGPQFIFQYYREEENGRGNFPPRFSGLQFPNYSSELNVNALELDDSALYLCAGRGTNEKLFFGSGTQLSVL.

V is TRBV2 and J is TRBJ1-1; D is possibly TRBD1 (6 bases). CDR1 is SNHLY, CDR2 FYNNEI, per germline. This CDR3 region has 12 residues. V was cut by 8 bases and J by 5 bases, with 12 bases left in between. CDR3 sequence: CASGTGWTEAFF. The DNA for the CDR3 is TGTGCCAGCGGAACAGGGTGGACTGAAGCTTTCTTT.

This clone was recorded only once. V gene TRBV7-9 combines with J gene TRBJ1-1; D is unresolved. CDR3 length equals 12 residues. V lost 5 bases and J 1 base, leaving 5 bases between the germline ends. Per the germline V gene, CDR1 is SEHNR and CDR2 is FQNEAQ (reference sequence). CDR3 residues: CASSGENTEAFF. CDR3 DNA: TGTGCCAGCAGCGGAGAGAACACTGAAGCTTTCTTT.

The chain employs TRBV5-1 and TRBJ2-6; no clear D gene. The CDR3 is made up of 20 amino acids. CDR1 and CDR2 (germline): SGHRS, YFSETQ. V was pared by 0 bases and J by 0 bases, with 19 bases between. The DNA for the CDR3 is TGCGCCAGCAGCTTGGTGGCGGTCTCTCCCCCCGTCTCTGGGGCCAACGTCCTGACTTTC. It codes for CASSLVAVSPPVSGANVLTF.

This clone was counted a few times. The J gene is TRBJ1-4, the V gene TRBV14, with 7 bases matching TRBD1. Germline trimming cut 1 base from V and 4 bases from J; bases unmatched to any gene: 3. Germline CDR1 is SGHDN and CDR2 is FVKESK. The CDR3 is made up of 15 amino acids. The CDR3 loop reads CASSQAQGSNEKLFF. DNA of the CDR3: TGTGCCAGCAGCCAAGCACAGGGGAGTAATGAAAAACTGTTTTTT. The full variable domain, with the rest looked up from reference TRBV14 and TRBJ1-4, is EAGVTQFPSHSVIEKGQTVTLRCDPISGHDNLYWYRRVMGKEIKFLLHFVKESKQDESGMPNNRFLAERTGGTYSTLKVQPAELEDSGVYFCASSQAQGSNEKLFFGSGTQLSVL.

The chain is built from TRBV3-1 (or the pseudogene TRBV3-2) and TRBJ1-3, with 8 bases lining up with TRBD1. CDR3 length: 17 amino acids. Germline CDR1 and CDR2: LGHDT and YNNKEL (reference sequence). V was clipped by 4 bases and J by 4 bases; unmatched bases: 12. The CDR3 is CASSRQGAQRSGNTIYF. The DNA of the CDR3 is TGTGCCAGCAGCCGCCAGGGGGCGCAGAGGTCCGGAAACACCATATATTTT.

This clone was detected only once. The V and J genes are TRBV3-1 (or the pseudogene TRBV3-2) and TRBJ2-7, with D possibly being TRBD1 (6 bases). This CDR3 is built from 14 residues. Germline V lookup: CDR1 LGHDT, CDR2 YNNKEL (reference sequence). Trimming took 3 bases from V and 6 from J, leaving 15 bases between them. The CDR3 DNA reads TGTGCCAGCAGCCAGCGAGCCTCAGGGGCCGAGCAGTACTTC. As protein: CASSQRASGAEQYF.

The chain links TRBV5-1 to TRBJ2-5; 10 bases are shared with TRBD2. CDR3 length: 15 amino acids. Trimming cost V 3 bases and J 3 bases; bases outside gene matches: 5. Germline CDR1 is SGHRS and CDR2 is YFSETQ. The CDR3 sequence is CASSYTSGVEETQYF. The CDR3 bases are TGCGCCAGCAGCTATACTAGCGGGGTTGAAGAGACCCAGTACTTC. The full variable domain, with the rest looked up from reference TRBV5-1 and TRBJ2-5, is KAGVTQTPRYLIKTRGQQVTLSCSPISGHRSVSWYQQTPGQGLQFLFEYFSETQRNKGNFPGRFSGRQFSNSRSEMNVSTLELGDSALYLCASSYTSGVEETQYFGPGTRLLVL.

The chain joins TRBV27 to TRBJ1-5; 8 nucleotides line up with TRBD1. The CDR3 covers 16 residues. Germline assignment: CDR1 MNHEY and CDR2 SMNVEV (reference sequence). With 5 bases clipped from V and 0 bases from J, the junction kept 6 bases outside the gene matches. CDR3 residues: CASSPGGWGSNQPQHF. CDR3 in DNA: TGTGCCAGCAGTCCAGGGGGCTGGGGTAGCAATCAGCCCCAGCATTTT.

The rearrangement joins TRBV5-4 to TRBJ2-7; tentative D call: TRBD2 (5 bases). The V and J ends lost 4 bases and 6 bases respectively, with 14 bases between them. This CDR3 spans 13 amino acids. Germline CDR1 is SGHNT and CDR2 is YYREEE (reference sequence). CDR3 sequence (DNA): TGTGCCAGCAGCACAAGATCAGAGGGCGAGCAGTACTTC. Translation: CASSTRSEGEQYF.

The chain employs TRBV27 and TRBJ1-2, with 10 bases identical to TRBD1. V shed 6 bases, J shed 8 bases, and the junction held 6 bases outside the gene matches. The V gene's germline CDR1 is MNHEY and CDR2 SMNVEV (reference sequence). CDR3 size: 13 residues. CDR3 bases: TGTGCCAGCAGGGGACAGGGGATGGGAGGCTACACCTTC. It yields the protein CASRGQGMGGYTF.

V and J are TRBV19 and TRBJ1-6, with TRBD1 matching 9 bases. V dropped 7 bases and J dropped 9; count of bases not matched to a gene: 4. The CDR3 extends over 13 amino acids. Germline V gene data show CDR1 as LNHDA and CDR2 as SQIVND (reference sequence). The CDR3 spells CASKQGAGSPLHF. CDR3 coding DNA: TGTGCCAGTAAACAGGGGGCCGGTTCACCCCTCCACTTT. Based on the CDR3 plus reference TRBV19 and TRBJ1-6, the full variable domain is DGGITQSPKYLFRKEGQNVTLSCEQNLNHDAMYWYRQDPGQGLRLIYYSQIVNDFQKGDIAEGYSVSREKKESFPLTVTSAQKNPTAFYLCASKQGAGSPLHFGNGTRLTVT.

This chain's CDR3 is CASSYTGEADTQYF. In DNA form, the CDR3 reads TGTGCCAGCAGTTATACCGGGGAGGCAGATACGCAGTATTTT. The chain combines TRBV2 with TRBJ2-3; maybe TRBD2 (6 bases). Germline values: CDR1 SNHLY, CDR2 FYNNEI. Deletions cut 5 bases from V and 4 bases from J, with 13 bases between. The CDR3 spans 14 residues.

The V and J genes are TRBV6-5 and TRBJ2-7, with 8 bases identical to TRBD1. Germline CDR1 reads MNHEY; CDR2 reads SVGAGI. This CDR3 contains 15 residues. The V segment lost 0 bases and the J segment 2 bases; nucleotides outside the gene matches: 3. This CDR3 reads CASSYSSQGAYEQYF. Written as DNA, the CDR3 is TGTGCCAGCAGTTACTCGTCACAGGGGGCCTACGAGCAGTACTTC.

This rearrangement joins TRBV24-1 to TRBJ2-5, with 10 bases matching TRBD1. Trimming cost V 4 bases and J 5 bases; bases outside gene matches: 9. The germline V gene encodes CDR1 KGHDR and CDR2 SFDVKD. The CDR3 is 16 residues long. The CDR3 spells CATSDRRGTGVETQYF. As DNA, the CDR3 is TGTGCCACCAGTGACCGACGCGGGACAGGGGTGGAGACCCAGTACTTC.